What follows are 20 T cell receptor beta chains derived from one specimen sequenced in a study of blood T cell repertoires in COVID-19. Generated by immunoSEQ multiplex PCR, the TCRdb table keeps only in-frame clones and is missing some. The sample shows 400,000 to 550,000 clones, about 90% of them seen only once. The sample was PBMCs or T cells enriched from blood (not recorded which). The receptors shown here come from a woman younger than 35 with acute COVID-19.

J is TRBJ2-2 and V is TRBV3-1 (or the pseudogene TRBV3-2); 11 nucleotides match TRBD2. CDR1 and CDR2 from the germline V gene are LGHDT and YNNKEL (reference sequence). V shed 1 base, J shed 7 bases, and the junction held 2 bases outside the gene matches. CDR3 length: 15 residues. The CDR3 loop reads CASSQVGTSGGELFF. The CDR3 nucleotides read TGTGCCAGCAGCCAAGTGGGGACTAGCGGCGGGGAGCTGTTTTTT.

This chain connects TRBV21-1 to TRBJ1-2; TRBD1 was called by the table and not checked on the DNA. TRBV21-1 is listed as a pseudogene. CDR3 length: 18 amino acids. The CDR3 sequence is CASRKKEGAKVANYGYTF. CDR3 DNA sequence: TGTGCCAGCAGAAAAAAGGAGGGGGCGAAAGTAGCTAACTATGGCTACACCTTC.

This rearrangement joins TRBV18 to TRBJ2-1; D might be TRBD1 (6 bases). V lost 5 bases, J lost 1 base, and 15 bases lay in between. CDR3 length: 16 residues. Germline values: CDR1 KGHSH, CDR2 LQKENI. The CDR3 loop reads CASSRFSGTSYNEQFF. The CDR3 nucleotides read TGTGCCAGCTCAAGATTCTCCGGGACATCCTACAATGAGCAGTTCTTC.

The chain combines TRBV11-2 with TRBJ2-1; no reliable D call. V dropped 6 bases and J dropped 6 bases, with 12 bases sitting between them. The length of the CDR3 is 13 residues. Germline V gene data show CDR1 as SGHAT and CDR2 as FQNNGV. The CDR3 DNA follows: TGTGCCAGCAGGGTAGATACGGGCAATGAGCAGTTCTTC. Protein sequence: CASRVDTGNEQFF. The full variable domain, its missing parts supplied by reference TRBV11-2 and TRBJ2-1, is EAGVAQSPRYKIIEKRQSVAFWCNPISGHATLYWYQQILGQGPKLLIQFQNNGVVDDSQLPKDRFSAERLKGVDSTLKIQPAKLEDSAVYLCASRVDTGNEQFFGPGTRLTVL.

The chain employs TRBV12-3 or TRBV12-4 and TRBJ2-7; tentatively, D is TRBD1 (5 bases). Trimming took off 5 bases at V and 1 base at J, with 9 bases between the two ends. The CDR3 runs to 13 residues. The CDR3 sequence: CASSQGLSYEQYF. CDR3 DNA: TGTGCCAGCAGTCAGGGTCTTTCCTACGAGCAGTACTTC.

J is TRBJ1-1 and V is TRBV19; TRBD1 matches 7 bases. CDR1 and CDR2 from the germline V gene are LNHDA and SQIVND (reference sequence). V shed 6 bases, J shed 6 bases, and the junction held 7 bases outside the gene matches. This CDR3 region has 13 residues. The CDR3: CASRIQGGAEAFF. The DNA for the CDR3 is TGTGCCAGTAGAATCCAGGGGGGAGCTGAAGCTTTCTTT.

The chain uses TRBV15 and TRBJ1-2; possible D gene TRBD1, 6 bases. Germline CDR1 and CDR2: LNHNV and YYDKDF (reference sequence). The V and J ends lost 2 bases and 3 bases respectively, with 10 bases between them. This CDR3 spans 14 amino acids. CDR3 in DNA: TGTGCCACCAGCAGAACGGACAGAGACTATGGCTACACCTTC. Translating it yields CATSRTDRDYGYTF.

The chain has TRBV4-2 and TRBJ1-2; no firm D call. This CDR3 contains 14 residues. Germline V gene data show CDR1 as LGHNA and CDR2 as YNFKEQ. The V end lost 5 bases, the J end lost 4 bases, and 14 bases lay between the germline ends. This CDR3 reads CASSARGGPYGYTF. The CDR3 DNA sequence: TGTGCCAGCAGCGCCCGTGGAGGGCCCTATGGCTACACCTTC.

The rearrangement links TRBV11-2 to TRBJ1-1; 8 bases align to TRBD1. The J segment lost 0 bases and the V segment lost 3 bases, leaving 3 bases of the junction unmatched. This CDR3 comprises 15 residues. Germline CDR1 SGHAT, CDR2 FQNNGV. The CDR3 DNA sequence: TGTGCCAGCAGCTTTACAGGGGGAATGAACACTGAAGCTTTCTTT. Amino acid sequence: CASSFTGGMNTEAFF.

This rearrangement joins TRBV5-4 to TRBJ2-2; the match to TRBD2 covers 9 bases. The germline gives CDR1 SGHNT, CDR2 YYREEE (reference sequence). V lost 7 bases to trimming and J lost 1 base; unmatched junction nucleotides: 11. The CDR3 contains 17 residues. The CDR3 region has the DNA TGTGCCAGCCACCGTTTGGGCGGGGGGGTGAACACCGGGGAGCTGTTTTTT. It encodes CASHRLGGGVNTGELFF.

CDR3 region: CASSGSGTGGFFGYGYTF. The CDR3 nucleotides are TGTGCCAGCAGCGGGTCCGGGACAGGGGGCTTTTTTGGCTATGGCTACACCTTC. The chain is built from TRBV9 and TRBJ1-2; the match to TRBD1 covers 12 bases. Trimming took 3 bases from V and 4 from J; bases not matched to a gene: 13. This CDR3 spans 18 amino acids. Germline CDR1 reads SGDLS; CDR2 reads YYNGEE.

The rearrangement joins TRBV19 to TRBJ1-2, with 9 positions matching TRBD1. V was clipped by 6 bases and J by 7 bases; unmatched bases: 9. The CDR3 consists of 14 residues. Germline V lookup: CDR1 LNHDA, CDR2 SQIVND (reference sequence). As DNA, the CDR3 is TGTGCCAGTAGAGGGACAGGGTTTTCTCGTGGCTACACCTTC. It translates to CASRGTGFSRGYTF.

CDR3 amino acids: CASSPGVAALSYNEQFF. CDR3 bases: TGTGCCAGCTCACCGGGAGTGGCGGCGCTATCCTACAATGAGCAGTTCTTC. The chain carries TRBV18 and TRBJ2-1; perhaps TRBD2 as D (5 bases). V was shortened by 3 bases and J by 1 base, with 16 bases between the two germline ends. The CDR3 totals 17 residues. Germline CDR1 KGHSH, CDR2 LQKENI.

CDR3 protein: CASSQVGTPFWAGGNTGELFF. The CDR3 nucleotides read TGTGCCAGCAGCCAAGTGGGGACACCATTTTGGGCGGGGGGTAACACCGGGGAGCTGTTTTTT. The genes are TRBV4-2 and TRBJ2-2; 8 bases map to TRBD2. The junction had 18 bases not matched to a gene; V was cut back by 1 base and J by 2 bases. The CDR3 runs 21 residues. CDR1 and CDR2 from the germline V gene are LGHNA and YNFKEQ.

This sequence joins TRBV27 and TRBJ2-1, with TRBD1 as a possible D gene (5 bases). Trimming stripped 5 bases from V and 4 bases from J, with 6 bases between. Germline-derived CDR1 and CDR2 are MNHEY and SMNVEV (reference sequence). The CDR3 totals 12 residues. CDR3 bases: TGTGCCAGCAGTCCAGGGTACAATGAGCAGTTCTTC. Its protein product is CASSPGYNEQFF.

The J gene is TRBJ1-5, the V gene TRBV28, with D perhaps matching TRBD1 (6 bases). The CDR3 spans 17 residues. Trimming took 7 bases from V and 0 from J, leaving 19 bases between them. CDR1 and CDR2 from the germline V gene are MDHEN and SYDVKM. Here the CDR3 DNA reads TGTGCCAGCAACACTCGGGACATAACTCTTAGCAATCAGCCCCAGCATTTT. Its protein is CASNTRDITLSNQPQHF.

This chain uses TRBV25-1 with TRBJ1-4; the match to TRBD1 covers 7 bases. This CDR3 comprises 15 residues. The germline V gene has CDR1 MGHDK and CDR2 SYGVNS. V dropped 5 bases and J dropped 7; count of bases not matched to a gene: 10. CDR3 loop: CASSPSRGPSEKLFF. The CDR3 bases are TGTGCCAGCAGTCCCTCAAGGGGGCCTAGTGAAAAACTGTTTTTT. Together with reference TRBV25-1 and TRBJ1-4, the CDR3 gives the full variable domain: EADIYQTPRYLVIGTGKKITLECSQTMGHDKMYWYQQDPGMELHLIHYSYGVNSTEKGDLSSESTVSRIRTEHFPLTLESARPSHTSQYLCASSPSRGPSEKLFFGSGTQLSVL.

The J gene is TRBJ1-2, the V gene TRBV5-1, with D possibly matching TRBD1 (6 bases). This CDR3 comprises 15 residues. Trimming took off 4 bases at V and 4 bases at J, with 17 bases between the two ends. CDR1 is SGHRS, CDR2 YFSETQ, per germline. The CDR3 region has the DNA TGCGCCAGCAGCCAGGACCAACAGGGATTCTATGGCTACACCTTC. This codes for CASSQDQQGFYGYTF.

The rearrangement uses TRBV7-9 and TRBJ2-5; possibly TRBD2 for D (5 bases). V lost 5 bases and J lost 2, with 12 bases in between. There are 14 residues in the CDR3. Germline CDR1 and CDR2: SEHNR and FQNEAQ (reference sequence). CDR3 in amino acids: CASSPGIAQETQYF. For the CDR3, the DNA is TGTGCCAGCAGCCCGGGGATTGCTCAAGAGACCCAGTACTTC.

This clone was observed a handful of times. The chain has TRBV7-9 and TRBJ1-1; 7 bases are a match to TRBD1. The V gene's germline CDR1 is SEHNR and CDR2 FQNEAQ (reference sequence). The trim removed 6 bases at V and 9 bases at J, leaving 7 bases unmatched. The CDR3 sequence is 12 residues long. The DNA of the CDR3 is TGTGCCAGCAGACACCCCAGGGGGAAAGCTTTCTTT. Translation gives CASRHPRGKAFF.